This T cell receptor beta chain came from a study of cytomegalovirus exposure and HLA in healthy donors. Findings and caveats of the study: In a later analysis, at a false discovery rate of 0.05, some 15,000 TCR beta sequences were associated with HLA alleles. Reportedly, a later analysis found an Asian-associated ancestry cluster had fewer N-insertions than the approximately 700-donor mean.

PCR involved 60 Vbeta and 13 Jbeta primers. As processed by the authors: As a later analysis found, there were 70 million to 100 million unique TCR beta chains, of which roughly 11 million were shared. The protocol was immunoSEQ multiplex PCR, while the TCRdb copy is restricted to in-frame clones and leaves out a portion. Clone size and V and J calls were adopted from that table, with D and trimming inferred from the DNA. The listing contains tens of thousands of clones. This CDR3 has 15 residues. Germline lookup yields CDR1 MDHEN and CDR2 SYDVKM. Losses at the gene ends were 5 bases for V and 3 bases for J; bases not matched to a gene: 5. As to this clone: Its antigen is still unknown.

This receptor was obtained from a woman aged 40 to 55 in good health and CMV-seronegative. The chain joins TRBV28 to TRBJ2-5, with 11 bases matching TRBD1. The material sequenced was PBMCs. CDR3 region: CASSMGQGVKETQYF. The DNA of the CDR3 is TGTGCCAGCAGTATGGGACAGGGGGTTAAAGAGACCCAGTACTTC.